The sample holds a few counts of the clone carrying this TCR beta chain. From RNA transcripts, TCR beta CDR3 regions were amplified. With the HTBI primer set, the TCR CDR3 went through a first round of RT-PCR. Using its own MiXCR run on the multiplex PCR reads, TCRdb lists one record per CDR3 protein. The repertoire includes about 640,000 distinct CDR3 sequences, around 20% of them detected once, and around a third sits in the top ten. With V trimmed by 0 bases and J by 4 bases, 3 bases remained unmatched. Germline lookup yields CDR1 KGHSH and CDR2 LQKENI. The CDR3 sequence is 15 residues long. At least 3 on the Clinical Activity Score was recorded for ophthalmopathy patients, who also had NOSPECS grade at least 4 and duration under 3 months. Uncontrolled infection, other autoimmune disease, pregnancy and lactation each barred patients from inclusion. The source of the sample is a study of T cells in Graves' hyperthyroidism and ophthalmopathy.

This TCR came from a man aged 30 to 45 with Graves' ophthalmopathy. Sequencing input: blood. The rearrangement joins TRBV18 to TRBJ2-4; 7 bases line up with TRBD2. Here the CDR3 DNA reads TGTGCCAGCTCACCACCGGCAGCGGGAAAAAACATTCAGTACTTC. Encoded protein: CASSPPAAGKNIQYF.